The source of this T cell receptor (beta chain) is a study of cytomegalovirus exposure and HLA in healthy donors. Study-level background: Earlier sequencing of about 200 million T cells yielded under 120 million unique TCR beta sequences.

Concerning this clone: Its antigen is unknown.

Overall study results and limits: The study flagged some 170 TCR beta chains as cytomegalovirus-associated. HLA alleles were associated with some 16,000 TCR beta sequences in a later analysis at 0.05 false discovery rate.

The primer mix had 60 Vbeta and 13 Jbeta primers. Sequencing was performed with immunoSEQ multiplex PCR; in TCRdb, only in-frame clones are kept and a portion is missing. The profile covers 130,000 to 150,000 clones, with around 79% appearing a single time and 3% taken by the ten largest. Per the germline V gene, CDR1 is MDHEN and CDR2 is SYDVKM. V shed 8 bases, J shed 2 bases, and the junction held 3 bases outside the gene matches. The CDR3 totals 12 residues. The genes are TRBV28 and TRBJ2-7, with 7 bases that match TRBD1. The sequencing input was PBMCs. The source is a man aged 35-49 years in good health and CMV-seropositive. In nucleotides, the CDR3 is TGTGCCAGCTGGGACAGAGCCTACGAGCAGTACTTC. Translation: CASWDRAYEQYF.